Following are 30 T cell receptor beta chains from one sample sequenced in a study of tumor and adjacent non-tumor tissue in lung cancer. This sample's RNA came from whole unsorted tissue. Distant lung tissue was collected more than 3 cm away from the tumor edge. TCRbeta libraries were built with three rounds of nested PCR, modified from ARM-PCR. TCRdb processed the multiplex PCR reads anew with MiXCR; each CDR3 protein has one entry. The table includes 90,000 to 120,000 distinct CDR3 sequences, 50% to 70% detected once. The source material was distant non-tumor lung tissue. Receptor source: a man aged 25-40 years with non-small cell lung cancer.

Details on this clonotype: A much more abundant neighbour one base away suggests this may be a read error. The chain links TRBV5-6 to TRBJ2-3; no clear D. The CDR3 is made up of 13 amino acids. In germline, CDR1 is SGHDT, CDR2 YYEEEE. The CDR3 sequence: CASSALITDMQYF. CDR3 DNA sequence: TGTGCCAGCAGCGCTTTAATAACAGATATGCAGTATTTT.

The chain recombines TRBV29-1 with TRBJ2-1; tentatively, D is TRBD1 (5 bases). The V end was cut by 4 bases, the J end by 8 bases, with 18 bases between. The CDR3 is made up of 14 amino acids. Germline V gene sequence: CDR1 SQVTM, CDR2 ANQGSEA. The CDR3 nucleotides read TGCAGCGTTGCCTGGATCCAGGGTTTAGATGAGCAGTTCTTC. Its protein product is CSVAWIQGLDEQFF.

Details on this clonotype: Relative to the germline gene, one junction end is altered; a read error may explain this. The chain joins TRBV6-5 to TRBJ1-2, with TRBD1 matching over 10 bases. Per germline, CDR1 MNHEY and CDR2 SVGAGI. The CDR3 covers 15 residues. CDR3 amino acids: CANSGPPGQGSGYTF. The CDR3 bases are TGTGCCAACAGTGGCCCCCCGGGACAGGGGTCCGGTTACACCTTC.

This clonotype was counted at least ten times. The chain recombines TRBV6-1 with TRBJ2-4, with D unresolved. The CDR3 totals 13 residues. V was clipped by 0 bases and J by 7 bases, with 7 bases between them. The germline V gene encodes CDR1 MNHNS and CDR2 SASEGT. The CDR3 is CASSEAGLNIQYF. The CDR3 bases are TGTGCCAGCAGTGAAGCCGGGCTTAACATTCAGTACTTC.

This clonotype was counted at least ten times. The CDR3 loop reads CSAPYWGASSRTDTQYF. CDR3 sequence (DNA): TGCAGTGCCCCCTACTGGGGGGCTAGCAGCCGCACAGATACGCAGTATTTT. The chain recombines TRBV20-1 with TRBJ2-3; the D gene could be TRBD1 or TRBD2 (6 bases each). Trimming stripped 6 bases from V and 1 base from J, with 23 bases between. The CDR3 length is 17 residues. In germline, CDR1 is DFQATT, CDR2 SNEGSKA (reference sequence).

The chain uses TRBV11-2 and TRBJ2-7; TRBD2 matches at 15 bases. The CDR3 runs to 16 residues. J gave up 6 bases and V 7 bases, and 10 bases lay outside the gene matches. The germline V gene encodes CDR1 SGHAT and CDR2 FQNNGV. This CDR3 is CASTWTSGGAPCEQYF. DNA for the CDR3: TGTGCCAGCACCTGGACTAGCGGGGGGGCACCCTGCGAGCAGTACTTC.

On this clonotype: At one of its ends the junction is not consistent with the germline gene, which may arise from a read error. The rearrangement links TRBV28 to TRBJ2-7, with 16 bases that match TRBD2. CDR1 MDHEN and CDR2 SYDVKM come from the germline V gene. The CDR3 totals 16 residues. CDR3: CASSSGTSGGAYERYF. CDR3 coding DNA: TGTGCCAGCAGTTCCGGGACTAGCGGGGGGGCTTACGAGCGGTACTTC.

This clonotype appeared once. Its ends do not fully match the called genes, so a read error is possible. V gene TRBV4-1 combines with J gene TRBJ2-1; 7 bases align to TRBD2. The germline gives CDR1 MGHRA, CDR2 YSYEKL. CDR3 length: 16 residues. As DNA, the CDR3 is TGCGCCAGCAACCAAGTGGGGAGGGGCGCCAACAATGAGCAGTTCTTC. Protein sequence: CASNQVGRGANNEQFF.

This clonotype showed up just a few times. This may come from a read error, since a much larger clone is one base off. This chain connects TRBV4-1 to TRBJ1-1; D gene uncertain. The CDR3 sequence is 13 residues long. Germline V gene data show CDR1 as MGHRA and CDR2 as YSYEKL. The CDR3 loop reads CANSQDGVAEAFF. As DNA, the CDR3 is TGCGCCAACAGCCAAGACGGTGTCGCTGAAGCTTTCTTT.

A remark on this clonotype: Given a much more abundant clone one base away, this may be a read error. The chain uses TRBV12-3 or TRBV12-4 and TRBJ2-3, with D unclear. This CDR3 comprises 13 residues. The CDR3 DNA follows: TGTGTCAGCAGTCCCAGTAATACCCCAACGCAGTATTTT. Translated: CVSSPSNTPTQYF.

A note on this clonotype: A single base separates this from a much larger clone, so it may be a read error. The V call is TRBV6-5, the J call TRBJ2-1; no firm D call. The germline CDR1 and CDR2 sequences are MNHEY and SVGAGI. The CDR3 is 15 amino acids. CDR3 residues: CTSSYSRNSNNEQFF. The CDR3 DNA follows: TGTACCAGCAGTTACTCCCGTAACTCGAACAATGAGCAGTTCTTC.

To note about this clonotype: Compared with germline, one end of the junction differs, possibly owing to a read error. The CDR3 DNA reads as TGCAATGCTAGAGATTACAGGGCCTATAGCAATCAGTCCCAGCATTTT. This encodes CNARDYRAYSNQSQHF. The rearrangement joins TRBV20-1 to TRBJ1-5, with D possibly matching TRBD1 (6 bases). Looked up from germline, CDR1 is DFQATT and CDR2 is SNEGSKA (reference sequence). This CDR3 comprises 16 residues.

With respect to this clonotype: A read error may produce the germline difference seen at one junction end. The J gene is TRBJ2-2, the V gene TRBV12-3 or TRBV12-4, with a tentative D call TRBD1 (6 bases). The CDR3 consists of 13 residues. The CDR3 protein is CPSSFGGTGELLF. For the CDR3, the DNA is TGTCCCAGCAGTTTTGGGGGCACCGGGGAGCTGCTTTTT.

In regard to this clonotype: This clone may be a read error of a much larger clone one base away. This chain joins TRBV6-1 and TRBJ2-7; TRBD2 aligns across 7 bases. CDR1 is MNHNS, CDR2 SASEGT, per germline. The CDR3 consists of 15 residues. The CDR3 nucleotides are TGTGCCAGCAGTCCCCGTACGGGAGGATCCTACGAGCATTACTTC. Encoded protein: CASSPRTGGSYEHYF.

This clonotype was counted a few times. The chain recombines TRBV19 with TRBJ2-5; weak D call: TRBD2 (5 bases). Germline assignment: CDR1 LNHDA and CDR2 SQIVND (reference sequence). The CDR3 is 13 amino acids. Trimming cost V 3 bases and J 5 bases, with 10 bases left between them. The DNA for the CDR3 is TGTGCCAGTAGTATCGAGGGCGGGGAGACCCAGTACTTC. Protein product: CASSIEGGETQYF.

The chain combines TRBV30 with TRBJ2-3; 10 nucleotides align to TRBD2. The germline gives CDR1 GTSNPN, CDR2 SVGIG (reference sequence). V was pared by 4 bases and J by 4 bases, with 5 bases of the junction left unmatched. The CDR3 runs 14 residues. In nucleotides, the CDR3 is TGTGCCTGGATCCGAGCGGGAGGGTCAGATACGCAGTATTTT. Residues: CAWIRAGGSDTQYF. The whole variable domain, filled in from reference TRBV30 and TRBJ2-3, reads SQTIHQWPATLVQPVGSPLSLECTVEGTSNPNLYWYRQAAGRGLQLLFYSVGIGQISSEVPQNLSASRPQDRQFILSSKKLLLSDSGFYLCAWIRAGGSDTQYFGPGTRLTVL.

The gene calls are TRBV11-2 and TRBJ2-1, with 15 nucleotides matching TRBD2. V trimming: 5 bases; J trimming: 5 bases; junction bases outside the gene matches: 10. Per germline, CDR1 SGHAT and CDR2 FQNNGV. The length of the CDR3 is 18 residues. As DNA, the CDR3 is TGTGCCAGCAGCGGGACCGGACTAGCGGGGGGGGCCCACAATGAGCAGTTCTTC. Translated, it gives CASSGTGLAGGAHNEQFF.

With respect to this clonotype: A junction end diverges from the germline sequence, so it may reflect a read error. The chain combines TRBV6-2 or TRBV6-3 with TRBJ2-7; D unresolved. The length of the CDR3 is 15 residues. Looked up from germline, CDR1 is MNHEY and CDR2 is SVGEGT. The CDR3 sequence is CASSHSESSTCEQYF. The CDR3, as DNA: TGTGCCAGCAGTCACTCGGAGAGCTCTACCTGCGAGCAGTACTTC.

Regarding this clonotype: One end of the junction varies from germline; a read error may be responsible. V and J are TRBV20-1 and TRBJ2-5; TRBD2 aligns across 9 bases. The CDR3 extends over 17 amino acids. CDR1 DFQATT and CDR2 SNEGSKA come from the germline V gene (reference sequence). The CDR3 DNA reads TGCAGTGCTAGAGATGGACAAGCGGGAGGAGGGCAAGAGACCCACTACTTC. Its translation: CSARDGQAGGGQETHYF.

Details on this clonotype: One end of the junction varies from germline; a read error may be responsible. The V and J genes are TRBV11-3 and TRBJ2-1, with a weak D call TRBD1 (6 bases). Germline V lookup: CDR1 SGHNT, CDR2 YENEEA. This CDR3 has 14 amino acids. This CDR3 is CASSLGDRYNVQLF. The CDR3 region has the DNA TGTGCCAGCAGCTTAGGAGACAGGTACAATGTGCAGCTCTTC. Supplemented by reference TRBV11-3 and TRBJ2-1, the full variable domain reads EAGVVQSPRYKIIEKKQPVAFWCNPISGHNTLYWYLQNLGQGPELLIRYENEEAVDDSQLPKDRFSAERLKGVDSTLKIQPAELGDSAVYLCASSLGDRYNVQLFGPGTRLTVL.

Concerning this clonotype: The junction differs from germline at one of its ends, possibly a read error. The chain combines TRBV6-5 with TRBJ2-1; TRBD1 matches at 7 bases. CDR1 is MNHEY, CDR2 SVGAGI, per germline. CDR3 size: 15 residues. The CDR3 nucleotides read TGTGCCAGTAGTTACAAACAGACAGGGCGCAATGAGCAGTCCTTC. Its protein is CASSYKQTGRNEQSF.

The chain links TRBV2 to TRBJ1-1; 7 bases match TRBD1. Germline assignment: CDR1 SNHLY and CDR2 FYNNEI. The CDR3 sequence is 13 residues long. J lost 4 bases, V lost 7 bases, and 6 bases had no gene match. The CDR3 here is CASKKGGGTEAFF. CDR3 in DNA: TGTGCCAGCAAAAAAGGGGGCGGCACTGAAGCTTTCTTT.

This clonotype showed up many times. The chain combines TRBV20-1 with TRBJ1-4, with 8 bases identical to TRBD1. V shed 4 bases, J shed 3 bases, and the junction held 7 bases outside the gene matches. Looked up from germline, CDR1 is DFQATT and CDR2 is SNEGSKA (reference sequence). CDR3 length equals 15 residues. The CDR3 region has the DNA TGCAGTGCTACACGACAGGGGCCCTCTAATGAAAAACTGTTTTTT. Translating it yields CSATRQGPSNEKLFF.

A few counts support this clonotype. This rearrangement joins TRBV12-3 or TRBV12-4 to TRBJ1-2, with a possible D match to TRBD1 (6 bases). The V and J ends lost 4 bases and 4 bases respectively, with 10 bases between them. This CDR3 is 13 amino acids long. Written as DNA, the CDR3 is TGTGCCAGCAGTTGGGGGACAACCTATGGCTACACCTTC. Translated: CASSWGTTYGYTF.

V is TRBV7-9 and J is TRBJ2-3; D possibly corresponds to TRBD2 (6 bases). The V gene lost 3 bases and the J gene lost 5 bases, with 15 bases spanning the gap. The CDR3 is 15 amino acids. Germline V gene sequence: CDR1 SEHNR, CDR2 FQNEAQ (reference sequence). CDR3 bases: TGTGCCAGCAGCTTTGAAGACTCGGGGGTAGATACGCAGTATTTT. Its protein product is CASSFEDSGVDTQYF.

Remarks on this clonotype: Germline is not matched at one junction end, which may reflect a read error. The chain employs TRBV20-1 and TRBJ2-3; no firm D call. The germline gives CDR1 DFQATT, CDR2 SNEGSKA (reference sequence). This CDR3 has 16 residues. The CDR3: CSAPSSLRTSTDTQYF. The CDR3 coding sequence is TGCAGTGCCCCAAGCTCCCTACGGACGAGCACAGACACGCAGTATTTT.

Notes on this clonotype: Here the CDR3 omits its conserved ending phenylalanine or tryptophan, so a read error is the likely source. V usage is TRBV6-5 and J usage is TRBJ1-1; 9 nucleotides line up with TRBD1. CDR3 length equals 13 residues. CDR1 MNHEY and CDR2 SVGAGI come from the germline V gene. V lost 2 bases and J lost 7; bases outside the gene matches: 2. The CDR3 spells CASSYTGGGEAFL. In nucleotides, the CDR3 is TGTGCCAGCAGTTACACAGGGGGCGGTGAAGCTTTCCTT.

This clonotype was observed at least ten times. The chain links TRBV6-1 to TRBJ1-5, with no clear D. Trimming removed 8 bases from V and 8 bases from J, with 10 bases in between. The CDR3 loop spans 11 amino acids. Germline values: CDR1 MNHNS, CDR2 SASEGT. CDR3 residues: CASSPGKPQHF. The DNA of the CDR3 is TGTGCCAGCTCTCCCGGGAAGCCCCAGCATTTT.

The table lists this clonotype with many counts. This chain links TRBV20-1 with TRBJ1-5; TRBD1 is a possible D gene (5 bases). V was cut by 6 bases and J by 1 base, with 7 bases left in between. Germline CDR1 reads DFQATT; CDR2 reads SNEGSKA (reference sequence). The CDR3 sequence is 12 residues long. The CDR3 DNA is TGCAGTGCCACAGGAAGCAATCAGCCCCAGCATTTT. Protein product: CSATGSNQPQHF.

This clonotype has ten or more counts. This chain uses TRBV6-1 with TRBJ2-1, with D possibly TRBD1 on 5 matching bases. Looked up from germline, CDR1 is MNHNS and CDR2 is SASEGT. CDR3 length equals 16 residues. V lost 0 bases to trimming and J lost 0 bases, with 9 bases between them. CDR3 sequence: CASSEAQGSSYNEQFF. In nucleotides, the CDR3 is TGTGCCAGCAGTGAAGCGCAGGGTAGCTCCTACAATGAGCAGTTCTTC.